This is a list of T cell receptor delta chains from one sample in a study of gamma-delta chains in newborns, infants, children. TCRdb made new clone calls on the reads using CATT. The sample holds about 11,000 delta-chain clones, 3% to 4% seen once. Material for sequencing was blood. Every receptor here comes from a child who was a newborn, infant or young child, either healthy, febrile or measles-vaccinated (not recorded which). The conserved cysteine and the conserved F or W are not part of the CDR3 here.

J gene	CDR3 length	V gene	CDR3 protein
TRDJ1	21	TRDV1	ALGELIDPVFLSHGLGDTELI
TRDJ1	15	TRDV1	ALGEGVPTGPQRGLI
TRDJ1	14	TRAV29/DV5	AASHDRRGYTDKLI
TRDJ1	15	TRAV29/DV5	AASTFPRWGMRDKLI
TRDJ3	15	TRDV2	ACDKGWGTWDTRQMF
TRDJ2	20	TRDV2	ACDTGDWGISGRPALTAQLF
TRDJ1	15	TRDV3	AFPGGYTGGLGAKLI
TRDJ1	14	TRDV1	ALGESARPYTDKLI
TRDJ3	19	TRDV2	ACDTTGGYPFSSWDTRQMF
TRDJ1	16	TRDV1	ALGEGSYGWGYTDKLI
TRDJ3	17	TRDV2	ACDPTGGQSSWDTRQMF
TRDJ1	13	TRDV2	ACDSILGSTDKLI
TRDJ1	20	TRDV1	ALGELIILPLWGPRRPDKLI
TRDJ1	13	TRDV1	ALGDAPLRTGELI
TRDJ1	13	TRDV2	ACGPLGDRDDKLI
TRDJ1	17	TRDV2	ACDTVSGLGDTYTDKLI
TRDJ3	18	TRDV2	ACDAPPLGVSSWDTRQMF
TRDJ1	12	TRDV2	ACDKVSLRDKLI
TRDJ1	20	TRDV3	AFGTAWDSWGIQFKYTDKLI
TRDJ1	18	TRDV1	ALGELLTYTGTRYTDKLI
TRDJ1	13	TRDV1	ALGGPHLWGNKLI
TRDJ2	14	TRDV1	ALASFYWGRRAQLF
TRDJ1	20	TRDV1	ALGSPPILRVGEEVYTDKLI
TRDJ3	19	TRDV2	ACDPILTGGDSSWDTRQMF
TRDJ1	15	TRDV2	ACDTIGGGYKTDKLI
TRDJ1	18	TRDV2	ACDTVSASRLLGVTDKLI